The source of this T cell receptor (beta chain) is a study of shared clonotypes between healthy human individuals. Germline assignment: CDR1 MNHNS and CDR2 SASEGT. After removal of 7 bases from V and 3 bases from J, the junction contained 9 bases not matched to a gene. The CDR3 sequence is 14 residues long. For every subset, genomic DNA was evenly distributed across several immunoSEQ plates. Generated by immunoSEQ multiplex PCR, the TCRdb table keeps only in-frame clones and is missing some. The table has roughly 2 million clones, under 97% seen once; the top ten hold roughly 0.13%. Source material: naive CD4+ T cells sorted from blood. Subset described: CD45RA+ positively selected. J is TRBJ2-7 and V is TRBV6-1; 7 nucleotides align to TRBD1. The clonotype comes from a man younger than 30 in good health. This CDR3 is CASIQKGQFYEQYF. In nucleotides, the CDR3 is TGTGCCAGCATCCAGAAGGGACAGTTCTACGAGCAGTACTTC.